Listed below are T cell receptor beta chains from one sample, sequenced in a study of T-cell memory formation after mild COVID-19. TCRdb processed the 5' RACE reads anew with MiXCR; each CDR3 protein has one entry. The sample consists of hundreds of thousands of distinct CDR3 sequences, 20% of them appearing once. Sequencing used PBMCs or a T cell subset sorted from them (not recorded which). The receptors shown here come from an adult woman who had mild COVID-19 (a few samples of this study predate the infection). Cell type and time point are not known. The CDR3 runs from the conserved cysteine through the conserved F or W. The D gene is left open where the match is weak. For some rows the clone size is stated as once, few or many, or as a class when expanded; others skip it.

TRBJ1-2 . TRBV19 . TGTGCCAGTAGTATGGCCGGGCTGGAAGGCTACACCTTC CASSMAGLEGYTF
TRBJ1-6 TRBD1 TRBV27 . TGTGCCAGCAGTTTATTAACAGGGGGCTTCTTACGACCCCTCTATAATTCACCCCTCCACTTT CASSLLTGGFLRPLYNSPLHF
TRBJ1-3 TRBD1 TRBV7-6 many TGTGCCAGCAGCTCACTGACAGGGTCGGGTGGAAACACCATATATTTT CASSSLTGSGGNTIYF
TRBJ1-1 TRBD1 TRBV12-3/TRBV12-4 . TGTGCCAGCAGTTTCGGATGGACAGGGGAAATTAGGGCTTTCTTT CASSFGWTGEIRAFF
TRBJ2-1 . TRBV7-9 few TGTGCCAGCAGCTTAGGAGGTCTACTCGCCTACAATGAGCAGTTCTTC CASSLGGLLAYNEQFF
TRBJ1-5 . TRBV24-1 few TGTGCCACCAGGGGAGCAGCGAATCAGCCCCAGCATTTT CATRGAANQPQHF
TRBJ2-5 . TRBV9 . TGTGCCAGCAGCGTAGATCCAGGGTACCAAGAGACCCAGTACTTC CASSVDPGYQETQYF
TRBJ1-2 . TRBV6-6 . TGTGCCAGCAGAGCGGTGGGGGGGGGCTATGGCTACACCTTC CASRAVGGGYGYTF
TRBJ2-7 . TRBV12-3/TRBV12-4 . TGTGCCAGCACCCTTGGCGGGCTATCCTACGAGCAGTACTTC CASTLGGLSYEQYF
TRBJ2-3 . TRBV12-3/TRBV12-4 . TGTGCCAGCAACCCGGTACAACTACCCCGGGATACGCAGTATTTT CASNPVQLPRDTQYF
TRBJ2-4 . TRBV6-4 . TGTGCCAGCAGTGACCCCGGGAGAAACATTCAGTACTTC CASSDPGRNIQYF
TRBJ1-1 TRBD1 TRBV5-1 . TGCGCCAGCAGCTCCGAGCCGGGACAGGGGGCGCCGGCTTTCTTT CASSSEPGQGAPAFF
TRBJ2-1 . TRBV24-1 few TGTGCCACCAGTGTGTCAGGTTACAATGAGCAGTTCTTC CATSVSGYNEQFF
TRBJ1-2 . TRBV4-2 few TGTGCCAGCAGCCAAGAAGCAGACTATGGCTACACCTTC CASSQEADYGYTF
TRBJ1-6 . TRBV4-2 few TGTGCCAGCAGCCCGACGTCGGGGGGGTCCTATAATTCACCCCTCCACTTT CASSPTSGGSYNSPLHF
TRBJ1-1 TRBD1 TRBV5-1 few TGCGCCAGCAGCTCGGGGAACAGGGGGGCTGGGGAGACTGAAGCTTTCTTT CASSSGNRGAGETEAFF
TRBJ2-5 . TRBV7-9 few TGTGCCAGCAGCTTAGCCCCGGACGGTGAGCAAGAGACCCAGTACTTC CASSLAPDGEQETQYF
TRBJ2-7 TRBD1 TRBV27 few TGTGCCAGCAGTCCCCTACCAAAAGTACCCCAGGACAGGGTAGGCTACGAGCAGTACTTC CASSPLPKVPQDRVGYEQYF
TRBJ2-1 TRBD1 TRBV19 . TGTGCCAGTAGTATAGGGTCAGGGGGCCGCCCTGCGTACAATGAGCAGTTCTTC CASSIGSGGRPAYNEQFF
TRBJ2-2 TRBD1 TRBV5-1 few TGCGCCAGCAGCGGCGGGACAGGGGAGTTGGGGGAGCTGTTTTTT CASSGGTGELGELFF
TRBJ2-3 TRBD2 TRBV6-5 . TGTGCCAGCAGTTCCCCGACTAGCGGGGGGAGGGATACGCAGTATTTT CASSSPTSGGRDTQYF
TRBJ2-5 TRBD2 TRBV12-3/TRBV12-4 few TGTGCCAGCAGTTTTTTTAGCGGGGGCTCGGAGACCCAGTACTTC CASSFFSGGSETQYF
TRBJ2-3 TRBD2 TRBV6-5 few TGTGCCAGCAGCCGTACGACTAGCGGGGTCACACGGGATACGCAGTATTTT CASSRTTSGVTRDTQYF
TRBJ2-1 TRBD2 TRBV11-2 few TGTGCCAGCACCCTGCGGGGGATTAGCAATGAGCAGTTCTTC CASTLRGISNEQFF
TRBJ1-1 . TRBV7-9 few TGTGCCAGCTCAGGAAGCATGAACACTGAAGCTTTCTTT CASSGSMNTEAFF
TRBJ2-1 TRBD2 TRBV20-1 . TGCAGTGCTGAGAGCGGGAGCTCCTACAATGAGCAGTTCTTC CSAESGSSYNEQFF
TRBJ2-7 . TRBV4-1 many TGCGCCAGCAGCCAAATCGGCACGGCCTACGAGCAGTACTTC CASSQIGTAYEQYF
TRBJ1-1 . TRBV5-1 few TGCGCCAGCAGCCCGGGTTCGTCGAACACTGAAGCTTTCTTT CASSPGSSNTEAFF
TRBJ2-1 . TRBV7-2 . TGTGCCAGCAGCTTAGACGGCCAAAGGGATGAGCAGTTCTTC CASSLDGQRDEQFF
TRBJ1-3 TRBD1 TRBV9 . TGTGCCAGCAGCGTAGGACGGACAGGGTCTGGAAACACCATATATTTT CASSVGRTGSGNTIYF
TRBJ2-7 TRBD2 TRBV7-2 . TGTGCCAGCAGCTCCCCGGGACTAGCGAGAACTACCTACGAGCAGTACTTC CASSSPGLARTTYEQYF
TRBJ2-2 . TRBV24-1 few TGTGCCACCAGTGATTCAACCGGGGAGCTGTTTTTT CATSDSTGELFF
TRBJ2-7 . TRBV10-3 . TGTGCCATCGGGGAACCAAAAGGGACGAACTACGAGCAGTACTTC CAIGEPKGTNYEQYF
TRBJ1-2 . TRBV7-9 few TGTGCCAGCAGTCACGCTACACCCGGGAGCTATGGCTACACCTTC CASSHATPGSYGYTF
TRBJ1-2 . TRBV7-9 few TGTGCCAGCAGCCCCCCTGGGTTTAGCTATGGCTACACCTTC CASSPPGFSYGYTF
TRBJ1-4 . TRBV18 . TGTGCCAGCTCACCAGATGAGGGGGAAAAACTGTTTTTT CASSPDEGEKLFF
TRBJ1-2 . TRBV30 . TGTGCCTGGAGTTGGGGGGACCTTCGACAGGCCCTTCCGGTGGGGAGCGGCTACACCTTC CAWSWGDLRQALPVGSGYTF
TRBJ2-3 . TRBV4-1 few TGCGCCAGCAGCCAAGTTGGGATTGGGGCAGATACGCAGTATTTT CASSQVGIGADTQYF
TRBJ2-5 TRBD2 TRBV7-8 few TGTGCCAGCAGCTTAGCGCTAATCGCTAGCGGGGGCCGGAGAGAGACCCAGTACTTC CASSLALIASGGRRETQYF
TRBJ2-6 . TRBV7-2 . TGTGCCAGCAGCTCGGCGTATGGGGCCAACGTCCTGACTTTC CASSSAYGANVLTF
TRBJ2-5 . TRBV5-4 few TGTGCCAGCAGCTTGGGCAGGGGACAGACCCAGTACTTC CASSLGRGQTQYF
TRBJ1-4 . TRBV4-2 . TGTGCCAGCAGCCGCAGTGGAAATGAAAAACTGTTTTTT CASSRSGNEKLFF
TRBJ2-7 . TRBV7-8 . TGTGCCAGCAGATATCGCACGGGGCGCTACGAGCAGTACTTC CASRYRTGRYEQYF
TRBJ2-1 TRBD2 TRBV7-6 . TGTGCCAGCAGCTTATCTAGCGGGACCTCCGGGAATGAGCAGTTCTTC CASSLSSGTSGNEQFF
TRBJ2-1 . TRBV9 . TGTGCCAGCAGCTCCCGGGCGGACAGCTCCTACAATGAGCAGTTCTTC CASSSRADSSYNEQFF
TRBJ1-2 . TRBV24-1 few TGTGCCACCAGTGACCCCGGGACCGGCTATGGCTACACCTTC CATSDPGTGYGYTF
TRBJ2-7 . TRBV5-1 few TGCGCCAGCAGCCGGGACACTCGGGAGGACGAGCAGTACTTC CASSRDTREDEQYF
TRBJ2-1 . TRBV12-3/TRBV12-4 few TGTGCCAGCAGTTTCGGTACGGGAGCTGCCTACAATGAGCAGTTCTTC CASSFGTGAAYNEQFF
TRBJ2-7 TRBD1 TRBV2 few TGTGCCAGCAGAGGCGTTGGGGACAGGGGGTTATACGAGCAGTACTTC CASRGVGDRGLYEQYF
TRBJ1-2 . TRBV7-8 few TGTGCCAGCAGCCCAGTGATGCAGGGTGATGGCTACACCTTC CASSPVMQGDGYTF
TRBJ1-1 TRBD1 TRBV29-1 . TGCAGCGTCGATACCCCAATTGACAGGGGACCTGAAGCTTTCTTT CSVDTPIDRGPEAFF
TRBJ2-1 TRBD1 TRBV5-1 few TGCGCCAGCAGCTTGGGGACAGGGGTCTACAATGAGCAGTTCTTC CASSLGTGVYNEQFF